The present T cell receptor beta chain was sequenced within a study of blood T cell repertoires in COVID-19. Study-level information: PBMCs, B-cell-depleted T cells, or T cells were the source of the cDNA or gDNA that made up the material.

The method was immunoSEQ multiplex PCR; TCRdb's version includes in-frame clones alone and lacks a portion of them. The sample has roughly 150,000 clones, approximately 73% seen once. Unmatched junction bases numbered 0, after V lost 2 bases and J lost 3 bases. Germline V gene data show CDR1 as MDHEN and CDR2 as SYDVKM. The CDR3 sequence is 14 residues long. The rearrangement links TRBV28 to TRBJ2-7; 11 bases agree with TRBD1. The TCR comes from a man between 60 and 75 years old with acute or convalescent COVID-19. Sequenced sample: peripheral blood. Here the CDR3 DNA reads TGTGCCAGCAGTTTAGGGACAGGGGGCTACGAGCAGTACTTC. Translated: CASSLGTGGYEQYF.